This TCR beta chain was recorded in a study of shared clonotypes between healthy human individuals. Nashville, Tennessee was home to all donors, who were Caucasian adults. Sequenced by immunoSEQ multiplex PCR; TCRdb stores in-frame clones only, minus some. The table has 2,500,000 or so clones, 85% to 95% seen once; the top ten hold 0.3% to 0.4%. V was cut by 5 bases and J by 0 bases, with 21 bases left in between. Germline assignment: CDR1 SGHVS and CDR2 FQNEAQ. The CDR3 is 18 residues long. Source material: naive CD4+ T cells from PBMCs. As for subset: CD45RA+ positively selected. The rearrangement links TRBV7-8 to TRBJ2-3; D ambiguous. This TCR derives from a man aged 18 to 29 in good health. Some clones in this sample may be carry-over from other donors' samples. In DNA form, the CDR3 reads TGTGCCAGCAGCGGTGACCGTTTAGTGGGCTATAGCACAGATACGCAGTATTTT. Translated: CASSGDRLVGYSTDTQYF.